These 13 T cell receptor beta chains share one sample of origin, sequenced in a study of blood T cell repertoires in COVID-19. Assay used: immunoSEQ multiplex PCR; TCRdb lists only in-frame clones, some missing. The sample holds roughly 250,000 clones, 83% seen once. Specimen: PBMCs or T cells enriched from blood (not recorded which). The receptors were gathered from a woman in her thirties or forties who had been exposed to COVID-19.

V gene TRBV6-1 combines with J gene TRBJ1-5; 9 bases are a match to TRBD1. The junction had 5 bases not matched to a gene; V was cut back by 10 bases and J by 1 base. There are 14 residues in the CDR3. Germline loops: CDR1 MNHNS, CDR2 SASEGT. The CDR3 DNA sequence: TGTGCCATCACCGGGACAGGGAGCAATCAGCCCCAGCATTTT. Translating gives CAITGTGSNQPQHF.

J is TRBJ1-2 and V is TRBV7-3; 7 bases fit TRBD1. With 4 bases clipped from V and 6 bases from J, the junction kept 5 bases outside the gene matches. CDR1 and CDR2 from the germline V gene are SGHTA and FQGTGA. CDR3 length equals 13 residues. The CDR3 DNA reads TGTGCCAGCAGCTCCCAGACAGGGAATGGCTACACCTTC. Translation gives CASSSQTGNGYTF.

This chain uses TRBV28 with TRBJ2-2; TRBD1 matches 8 bases. V lost 5 bases, J lost 1 base, and 6 bases stayed unmatched. CDR3 length equals 16 residues. Germline-derived CDR1 and CDR2 are MDHEN and SYDVKM. CDR3 in DNA: TGTGCCAGCAGTCCCGGACAGGGCATGAACACCGGGGAGCTGTTTTTT. This gives the protein CASSPGQGMNTGELFF.

This clone was found many times. The CDR3 nucleotides read TGCGCCAGCAGCTCTACCCCACAGGGCTCTGGAAACACCATATATTTT. Its protein is CASSSTPQGSGNTIYF. The chain uses TRBV5-1 and TRBJ1-3; maybe TRBD1 (6 bases). Germline V gene data show CDR1 as SGHRS and CDR2 as YFSETQ. With 3 bases removed from V and 0 bases from J, the gap between germline ends came to 13 bases. This CDR3 is built from 16 residues.

The chain uses TRBV18 and TRBJ2-3; 12 bases are shared with TRBD2. Germline values: CDR1 KGHSH, CDR2 LQKENI. With 5 bases clipped from V and 6 bases from J, the junction kept 9 bases outside the gene matches. CDR3 length equals 16 residues. CDR3 protein: CASSSQTSGGVDTQYF. In nucleotides, the CDR3 is TGTGCCAGCTCATCGCAGACTAGCGGGGGAGTGGATACGCAGTATTTT.

The chain combines TRBV12-3 or TRBV12-4 with TRBJ1-5, with D perhaps TRBD1 (5 bases). This CDR3 spans 12 amino acids. V was cut by 6 bases and J by 11 bases, with 14 bases left in between. The CDR3, as DNA: TGTGCCAGCAGCAAAGAAGGCAGGGCCCAGCATTTT. Its protein product is CASSKEGRAQHF.

CDR3 nucleotide sequence: TGTGCCAGTAGTACACAGGGGAACACTGAAGCTTTCTTT. Amino acid sequence: CASSTQGNTEAFF. V usage is TRBV19 and J usage is TRBJ1-1; the D gene is possibly TRBD1 (6 bases). Germline CDR1 and CDR2: LNHDA and SQIVND (reference sequence). Trimming stripped 4 bases from V and 1 base from J, with 7 bases between. The CDR3 loop spans 13 amino acids.

This sequence joins TRBV28 and TRBJ1-1; D possibly corresponds to TRBD1 (6 bases). The CDR3 covers 14 residues. Germline lookup yields CDR1 MDHEN and CDR2 SYDVKM. Between the trimmed V and J ends, which lost 8 bases and 6 bases, there was a span of 19 bases. CDR3 protein: CASQVTGTVAEAFF. The CDR3 bases are TGTGCCAGCCAAGTTACAGGGACGGTGGCTGAAGCTTTCTTT.

CDR3 bases: TGTGCCAGCCGGAGAGCGGAAGGGAACACTGAAGCTTTCTTT. Its translation is CASRRAEGNTEAFF. This sequence joins TRBV18 and TRBJ1-1; D is uncertain. The CDR3 spans 14 residues. From germline, CDR1 is KGHSH and CDR2 LQKENI. Trimming shortened V by 8 bases and J by 1 base, and 14 bases separated the two germline ends.

The rearrangement links TRBV4-2 to TRBJ2-7; 8 bases map to TRBD1. CDR1 is LGHNA and CDR2 is YNFKEQ in the germline V gene. V lost 2 bases, J lost 6 bases, and 6 bases stayed unmatched. The CDR3 spans 14 residues. The CDR3 loop is CASSQHDRGREQYF. In DNA form, the CDR3 reads TGTGCCAGCAGCCAACATGACAGGGGTCGCGAGCAGTACTTC.

The rearrangement uses TRBV9 and TRBJ2-3; D gene uncertain. Germline values: CDR1 SGDLS, CDR2 YYNGEE. The CDR3 is 13 amino acids. The V and J ends lost 4 bases and 4 bases respectively, with 10 bases between them. This CDR3 reads CASSPWAADTQYF. In nucleotides, the CDR3 is TGTGCCAGCAGCCCCTGGGCCGCAGATACGCAGTATTTT.

The CDR3 DNA reads as TGTGCCAGCAGCGGAGGCCTCGCGGGGTTTGAAAAACTGTTTTTT. Its protein product is CASSGGLAGFEKLFF. The chain couples TRBV3-1 (or the pseudogene TRBV3-2) to TRBJ1-4; no firm D call. The CDR3 consists of 15 residues. V gave up 5 bases and J gave up 7 bases, with 17 bases separating them. Germline CDR1 is LGHDT and CDR2 is YNNKEL (reference sequence).

The chain has TRBV7-9 and TRBJ1-2; 8 bases are shared with TRBD1. Germline V gene lookup returns CDR1 SEHNR and CDR2 FQNEAQ (reference sequence). J lost 4 bases, V lost 5 bases, and 12 bases had no gene match. The CDR3 totals 16 residues. In DNA, the CDR3 is TGTGCCAGCAGCCCGAAGGACAGGGACCCTCTCTATGGCTACACCTTC. Its translation: CASSPKDRDPLYGYTF.